The 21 T cell receptor beta chains given below trace back to one sample, sequenced in a study of blood T cell repertoires in COVID-19. Profiled with immunoSEQ multiplex PCR; TCRdb holds only in-frame clones, not every one. This table holds approximately 300,000 clones, approximately 89% found once. The sequencing input was peripheral blood. The receptors shown here come from a woman aged 25-40 years with COVID-19, enrolled during active disease.

The gene calls are TRBV30 and TRBJ2-3, with TRBD1 matching over 9 bases. The CDR3 covers 18 residues. V gave up 3 bases and J gave up 1 base; unmatched junction bases: 14. CDR1 and CDR2 from the germline V gene are GTSNPN and SVGIG (reference sequence). CDR3 region: CAWRSPGTGMWGTDTQYF. In DNA, the CDR3 is TGTGCCTGGAGGTCTCCCGGGACAGGGATGTGGGGCACAGATACGCAGTATTTT.

The chain combines TRBV6-5 with TRBJ1-2, with a weak D call TRBD1 (6 bases). The length of the CDR3 is 15 residues. Germline assignment: CDR1 MNHEY and CDR2 SVGAGI. Trimming left V 5 bases short and J 4 bases short, with 17 bases between. The CDR3 DNA reads as TGTGCCAGCAGTCCCTCCTGGGGGCCCAGCTATGGCTACACCTTC. Its translation: CASSPSWGPSYGYTF.

About this clone: Other DNA variants within this sample encode the same CDR3. CDR3 sequence: CATSRGGGNEQFF. As DNA, the CDR3 is TGTGCCACCAGCCGAGGGGGGGGGAATGAGCAGTTCTTC. The V and J genes are TRBV24-1 and TRBJ2-1; D may be TRBD2 (7 bases). The germline gives CDR1 KGHDR, CDR2 SFDVKD. Trimming removed 7 bases at V and 7 bases at J, with 13 bases between. The CDR3 length is 13 residues.

This sequence joins TRBV7-2 and TRBJ1-6; D unresolved. The V gene's germline CDR1 is SGHTA and CDR2 FQGNSA. The CDR3 has 16 amino acids. The V gene lost 5 bases and the J gene lost 0 bases, with 11 bases spanning the gap. The CDR3 loop is CASSAQRSSYNSPLHF. The CDR3 DNA reads TGTGCCAGCAGCGCGCAAAGGAGCTCCTATAATTCACCCCTCCACTTT. The full variable domain, with the rest looked up from reference TRBV7-2 and TRBJ1-6, is GAGVSQSPSNKVTEKGKDVELRCDPISGHTALYWYRQSLGQGLEFLIYFQGNSAPDKSGLPSDRFSAERTGGSVSTLTIQRTQQEDSAVYLCASSAQRSSYNSPLHFGNGTRLTVT.

This clone was seen once. CDR3 sequence: CASSLLAGGPETQYF. CDR3 nucleotides: TGTGCCAGCAGCTTGTTAGCGGGGGGGCCGGAGACCCAGTACTTC. This chain connects TRBV7-3 to TRBJ2-5, with 11 nucleotides matching TRBD2. The CDR3 runs to 15 residues. The junction had 5 bases not matched to a gene; V was cut back by 3 bases and J by 5 bases. The V gene's germline CDR1 is SGHTA and CDR2 FQGTGA.

This sequence joins TRBV5-4 and TRBJ2-3, with unresolved D. With 2 bases removed from V and 0 bases from J, the gap between germline ends came to 4 bases. Germline CDR1 SGHNT, CDR2 YYREEE (reference sequence). There are 13 residues in the CDR3. The CDR3 sequence: CASSFYSTDTQYF. In DNA form, the CDR3 reads TGTGCCAGCAGCTTTTATAGCACAGATACGCAGTATTTT.

A few counts support this clone. V gene TRBV11-3 combines with J gene TRBJ1-2; tentative D call: TRBD1 (6 bases). This CDR3 contains 16 residues. CDR1 and CDR2 from the germline V gene are SGHNT and YENEEA. V was shortened by 4 bases and J by 4 bases, with 19 bases between the two germline ends. CDR3 residues: CASSSTGTTSSYGYTF. As DNA, the CDR3 is TGTGCCAGCAGCTCAACCGGGACAACCTCTAGCTATGGCTACACCTTC.

J is TRBJ2-5 and V is TRBV5-1; possible D gene TRBD2, 5 bases. V shed 4 bases and J shed 1 base, with 14 bases lying between them. Germline-derived CDR1 and CDR2 are SGHRS and YFSETQ. The CDR3 sequence is 15 residues long. The CDR3 nucleotides are TGCGCCAGCAGCCCGTGGAGGTATCCCCAAGAGACCCAGTACTTC. Translation: CASSPWRYPQETQYF.

The V call is TRBV5-4, the J call TRBJ1-4, with 10 bases aligning to TRBD1. Germline V gene sequence: CDR1 SGHNT, CDR2 YYREEE (reference sequence). J was trimmed by 8 bases and V by 4 bases; bases with no gene match: 5. This CDR3 region has 14 residues. The CDR3 spells CASSRDRGEEKLFF. CDR3 coding DNA: TGTGCCAGCAGCAGGGACAGGGGAGAAGAAAAACTGTTTTTT. Variable domain in full (rest from reference TRBV5-4 and TRBJ1-4): ETGVTQSPTHLIKTRGQQVTLRCSSQSGHNTVSWYQQALGQGPQFIFQYYREEENGRGNFPPRFSGLQFPNYSSELNVNALELDDSALYLCASSRDRGEEKLFFGSGTQLSVL.

This chain connects TRBV28 to TRBJ1-5, with D hard to call. From germline, CDR1 is MDHEN and CDR2 SYDVKM. V was pared by 10 bases and J by 2 bases, with 12 bases between. The CDR3 covers 13 residues. The CDR3 reads CATGSGGNQPQHF. The CDR3 DNA sequence: TGTGCCACGGGGTCCGGGGGCAATCAGCCCCAGCATTTT.

The CDR3 DNA follows: TGTGCCAGCAGCTTACTCGGGAATGAAAAACTGTTTTTT. This sequence encodes CASSLLGNEKLFF. J is TRBJ1-4 and V is TRBV7-2; D is undetermined. Germline V gives CDR1 SGHTA, CDR2 FQGNSA. This CDR3 has 13 residues. The germline V and J ends were trimmed by 2 bases and 5 bases, with 6 bases remaining between them.

The chain couples TRBV6-1 to TRBJ1-5; no clear D. V lost 3 bases to trimming and J lost 5 bases, with 14 bases between them. Germline-derived CDR1 and CDR2 are MNHNS and SASEGT. This CDR3 spans 15 amino acids. The CDR3 reads CASSEERVIDQPQHF. DNA of the CDR3: TGTGCCAGCAGTGAGGAGAGGGTAATAGATCAGCCCCAGCATTTT.

The rearrangement joins TRBV5-1 to TRBJ2-2; TRBD1 matches 8 bases. Germline CDR1 is SGHRS and CDR2 is YFSETQ. The CDR3 consists of 16 residues. With 5 bases clipped from V and 4 bases from J, the junction kept 10 bases outside the gene matches. Here the CDR3 DNA reads TGCGCCAGCAGGACCGGACAGGGAGCTACCACCGGGGAGCTGTTTTTT. Encoded protein: CASRTGQGATTGELFF.

The chain is built from TRBV18 and TRBJ1-2; D is undetermined. Trimming took off 2 bases at V and 5 bases at J, with 15 bases between the two ends. The CDR3 is made up of 15 amino acids. In germline, CDR1 is KGHSH, CDR2 LQKENI. The CDR3, as DNA: TGTGCCAGCTCACCAGAGGCAGATCCCTCATATGGCTACACCTTC. This sequence encodes CASSPEADPSYGYTF.

V and J are TRBV4-2 and TRBJ1-6; unclear D gene. Trimming took off 1 base at V and 4 bases at J, with 11 bases between the two ends. Germline CDR1 LGHNA, CDR2 YNFKEQ. The CDR3 covers 16 residues. The CDR3 loop is CASSQAAGEYNSPLHF. The CDR3 DNA reads TGTGCCAGCAGCCAAGCGGCAGGCGAATATAATTCACCCCTCCACTTT.

This chain uses TRBV23-1 with TRBJ2-1; tentatively, D is TRBD2 (6 bases). TRBV23-1 is labeled an ORF, and its function is uncertain. Trimming removed 3 bases at V and 3 bases at J, with 18 bases between. The CDR3 loop spans 17 amino acids. CDR3 sequence reads: CASSHSKYSGSYNEQFF. The DNA for the CDR3 is TGCGCCAGCAGTCACTCTAAATATTCCGGGAGCTACAATGAGCAGTTCTTC.

The V and J genes are TRBV18 and TRBJ1-5; tentative D call: TRBD1 (6 bases). V lost 5 bases, J lost 5 bases, and 16 bases lay in between. There are 15 residues in the CDR3. Germline lookup yields CDR1 KGHSH and CDR2 LQKENI. The CDR3 here is CASSDQGLGYQPQHF. CDR3 bases: TGTGCCAGCTCAGACCAGGGGTTAGGATATCAGCCCCAGCATTTT.

The chain carries TRBV6-5 and TRBJ1-2, with 9 bases identical to TRBD1. V dropped 5 bases and J dropped 2; count of bases not matched to a gene: 6. This CDR3 spans 15 amino acids. Germline CDR1 is MNHEY and CDR2 is SVGAGI. CDR3 region: CASSPGTGINYGYTF. Written as DNA, the CDR3 is TGTGCCAGCAGTCCCGGGACAGGGATCAACTATGGCTACACCTTC.

This rearrangement joins TRBV10-3 to TRBJ2-5; the D gene is possibly TRBD2 (5 bases). This CDR3 has 14 amino acids. Per the germline V gene, CDR1 is ENHRY and CDR2 is SYGVKD. V was shortened by 0 bases and J by 5 bases, with 10 bases between the two germline ends. CDR3 sequence reads: CAISESREFETQYF. In DNA, the CDR3 is TGTGCCATCAGTGAGTCGAGGGAATTCGAGACCCAGTACTTC.

V gene TRBV6-5 combines with J gene TRBJ2-7, with 8 bases fitting TRBD1. The CDR3 contains 14 residues. Germline V gene data show CDR1 as MNHEY and CDR2 as SVGAGI. The J segment lost 3 bases and the V segment lost 0 bases, leaving 1 base of the junction unmatched. The CDR3 loop is CASSYSTGGYEQYF. The DNA of the CDR3 is TGTGCCAGCAGTTACTCCACAGGGGGCTACGAGCAGTACTTC.

CDR3 amino acids: CASSLEAGGRAFF. The CDR3 DNA is TGTGCCAGCAGCTTAGAGGCAGGGGGCAGAGCTTTCTTT. The chain carries TRBV11-3 and TRBJ1-1, with 8 nucleotides matching TRBD1. J gave up 10 bases and V 0 bases, and 4 bases lay outside the gene matches. The CDR3 loop spans 13 amino acids. From germline, CDR1 is SGHNT and CDR2 YENEEA.